This T cell receptor beta chain was captured by sequencing in a study of blood T cell repertoires in COVID-19. Across the whole study: Samples representing acute and convalescent COVID-19 were sourced from the United States, Italy and Spain. PBMCs, B-cell-depleted T cells, or T cells provided the cDNA or gDNA that made up the material.

The V gene lost 8 bases and the J gene lost 2 bases, with 12 bases spanning the gap. The CDR3 sequence is 14 residues long. Per germline, CDR1 SNHLY and CDR2 FYNNEI. In the original analysis: Amplifying reference gene primers gave estimates of nucleated cell counts. TCRdb keeps only in-frame clones here, not all; method: immunoSEQ multiplex PCR. That table is the source of V, J and clone size, and D and trimming were worked out from the DNA. This sample has 140,000 or so clones, with about nine tenths found just once. V and J are TRBV2 and TRBJ2-2; D not certain. This sequence originates from a man aged 50 to 60 who had recovered from COVID-19. Sample: peripheral blood. The CDR3 loop reads CASLAEVNTGELFF. The CDR3 region has the DNA TGTGCCAGCTTGGCGGAAGTAAACACCGGGGAGCTGTTTTTT. Looking up the rest from reference TRBV2 and TRBJ2-2 gives the full variable domain: EPEVTQTPSHQVTQMGQEVILRCVPISNHLYFYWYRQILGQKVEFLVSFYNNEISEKSEIFDDQFSVERPDGSNFTLKIRSTKLEDSAMYFCASLAEVNTGELFFGEGSRLTVL.